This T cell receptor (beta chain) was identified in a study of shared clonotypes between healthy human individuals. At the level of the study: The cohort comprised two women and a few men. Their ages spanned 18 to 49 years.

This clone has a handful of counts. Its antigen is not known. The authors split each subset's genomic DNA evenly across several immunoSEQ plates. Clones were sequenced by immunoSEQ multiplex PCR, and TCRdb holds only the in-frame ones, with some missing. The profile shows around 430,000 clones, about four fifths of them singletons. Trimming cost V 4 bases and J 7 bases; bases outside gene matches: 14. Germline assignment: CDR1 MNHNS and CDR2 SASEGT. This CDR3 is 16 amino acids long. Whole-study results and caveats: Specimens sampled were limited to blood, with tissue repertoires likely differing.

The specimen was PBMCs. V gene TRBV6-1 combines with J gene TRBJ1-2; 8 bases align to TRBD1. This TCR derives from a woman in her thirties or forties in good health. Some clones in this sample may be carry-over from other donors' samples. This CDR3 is CASSVGAGGQLSGYTF. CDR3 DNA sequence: TGTGCCAGCAGTGTTGGTGCAGGGGGCCAACTTAGTGGCTACACCTTC.